Included here is one T cell receptor beta chain sequence, with context. The authors' processing: Estimation of nucleated cell counts relied on the amplification of reference gene primers. The protocol was immunoSEQ multiplex PCR, while the TCRdb copy is restricted to in-frame clones and leaves out a portion. That table gives V, J and clone size, and the DNA gave D and trimming. Among almost 200,000 clones, 89% were seen once, and the ten largest hold 7.5% to 10%. The sample belongs to a study of blood T cell repertoires in COVID-19. On the study more broadly: The cDNA or gDNA used as material had been derived from T cells, B-cell-depleted T cells, or PBMCs.

V lost 6 bases and J lost 1; bases outside the gene matches: 8. Germline V CDR1 and CDR2: SNHLY, FYNNEI. The CDR3 spans 15 residues. Participant ages covered about 18 to 95 years across 25 or so US areas. Symptom resolution, clearance, or two negative PCRs marked donors in Cohort 3 as recovered. This TCR derives from a woman in her late teens or twenties who had recovered from COVID-19. This sequence joins TRBV2 and TRBJ1-1; 7 bases are shared with TRBD1. Sequencing was done on a sample of PBMCs or T cells enriched from blood (not recorded which). In DNA, the CDR3 is TGTGCCAGCAGACGGGTAGGGACAGCGAACACTGAAGCTTTCTTT. Translating it yields CASRRVGTANTEAFF.